The TCR beta chain described here comes from a study of Tregs in tolerant kidney transplant recipients. Findings and limits, study-wide: This study did not directly address biological reproducibility.

On this clone: Its antigen remains unknown.

The V gene end was trimmed by 0 bases and the J gene end by 5 bases; junction bases not matched to a gene: 5. CDR3 size: 15 residues. Germline V gene data show CDR1 as SGDLS and CDR2 as YYNGEE. Sequencing was performed with immunoSEQ multiplex PCR; in TCRdb, only in-frame clones are kept and a portion is missing. This sample has more than 60,000 clones, with more than 95% found just once. This clonotype was obtained from a human donor who received a combined kidney and bone marrow transplant. The genes are TRBV9 and TRBJ1-1; 9 bases match TRBD1. The sequencing used CD4+ T cells from blood, collected before the transplant. For the CDR3, the DNA is TGTGCCAGCAGCGTAGACGGACAGGGGTGGACTGAAGCTTTCTTT. Translating it yields CASSVDGQGWTEAFF. Together with reference TRBV9 and TRBJ1-1, the CDR3 gives the full variable domain: DSGVTQTPKHLITATGQRVTLRCSPRSGDLSVYWYQQSLDQGLQFLIQYYNGEERAKGNILERFSAQQFPDLHSELNLSSLELGDSALYFCASSVDGQGWTEAFFGQGTRLTVV.